The 8 T cell receptor beta chains listed next were all sequenced from one sample in a study of identical twins (dated by TCRdb to between 2015 and 2016). The library was built by means of 5' RACE. Sequencing used an Illumina HiSeq 2000. The public sequencing data were trimmed at Q25 with fastp and processed into clonotypes with MiXCR by TCRdb, which kept only in-frame beta chains. Under each unique CDR3 protein, matching rows form one entry showing the most common genes and DNA. The sample includes under 300,000 distinct CDR3 sequences, with around 15% observed a single time. 8.8% of the sample is taken by the ten largest. Sequencing was carried out using memory (CD45RO+) T cells sorted from blood. The cell subset or site label here, explained by the study, means: CD45RO+ enriched T cells. The receptors derive from a young woman in good health.

This clonotype has ten or more counts. The chain has TRBV25-1 and TRBJ1-2; weak D call: TRBD1 (6 bases). V was clipped by 4 bases and J by 5 bases, with 17 bases between them. CDR3 length: 15 amino acids. Per germline, CDR1 MGHDK and CDR2 SYGVNS. The CDR3 sequence: CASSGSGQGTYGYTF. The DNA for the CDR3 is TGTGCCAGCAGTGGATCGGGACAAGGAACGTATGGCTACACCTTC.

The chain carries TRBV6-1 and TRBJ1-2, with D perhaps matching TRBD1 (5 bases). CDR1 MNHNS and CDR2 SASEGT come from the germline V gene. V lost 6 bases and J 1 base, leaving 9 bases between the germline ends. There are 13 residues in the CDR3. CDR3 DNA: TGTGCCAGCAGCGGGACGGGTAACTATGGCTACACCTTC. It yields the protein CASSGTGNYGYTF.

This clonotype was detected only a few times. The chain's CDR3 is CASSLLTAGQAYNEQFF. As DNA, the CDR3 is TGTGCCAGCAGCTTGCTAACAGCGGGACAGGCCTACAATGAGCAGTTCTTC. The gene calls are TRBV5-6 and TRBJ2-1; D perhaps matches TRBD1 (8 bases). Germline lookup yields CDR1 SGHDT and CDR2 YYEEEE. The CDR3 spans 17 residues. Between the trimmed V and J ends, which lost 1 base and 2 bases, there was a span of 16 bases.

This clonotype was seen a handful of times. This chain connects TRBV5-6 to TRBJ2-5; 11 nucleotides align to TRBD2. Germline V gene data show CDR1 as SGHDT and CDR2 as YYEEEE. CDR3 length: 18 residues. V dropped 3 bases and J dropped 5; count of bases not matched to a gene: 15. CDR3 DNA sequence: TGTGCCAGCAGCTGGCTAGCGGGGGGCTGGTCGAACTGGGAGACCCAGTACTTC. Its protein product is CASSWLAGGWSNWETQYF.

The chain couples TRBV12-3 or TRBV12-4 to TRBJ1-6, with 11 bases lining up with TRBD1. The CDR3 covers 14 residues. With V trimmed by 9 bases and J by 9 bases, 7 bases remained unmatched. The CDR3 loop reads CASSPGQGVSPLHF. The CDR3 DNA is TGTGCCAGTTCCCCGGGACAGGGGGTTTCACCCCTCCACTTT.

This clonotype was counted between two and nine times. The genes are TRBV20-1 and TRBJ1-3; 7 nucleotides line up with TRBD1. After removal of 0 bases from V and 1 base from J, the junction contained 6 bases not matched to a gene. This CDR3 region has 16 residues. CDR1 is DFQATT, CDR2 SNEGSKA, per germline (reference sequence). CDR3 coding DNA: TGCAGTGCTAGAGATCCACTACAGGGGTCTGGAAACACCATATATTTT. Translation gives CSARDPLQGSGNTIYF.

The chain employs TRBV3-1 and TRBJ2-5, with 11 bases identical to TRBD2. The V and J ends lost 0 bases and 2 bases, in that order; junction bases with no gene match: 2. Germline V gene lookup returns CDR1 LGHDT and CDR2 YNNKEL (reference sequence). The CDR3 extends over 16 amino acids. CDR3 DNA: TGTGCCAGCAGCCAAGACGCTAGCGGGGGGCAAGAGACCCAGTACTTC. It is translated as CASSQDASGGQETQYF.

This clonotype has only a few counts. The V call is TRBV12-3 or TRBV12-4, the J call TRBJ1-2; weak D call: TRBD1 (5 bases). There are 13 residues in the CDR3. Trimming stripped 6 bases from V and 7 bases from J, with 15 bases between. CDR3 in amino acids: CASRWGRVGGYTF. CDR3 DNA: TGTGCCAGCAGGTGGGGCAGGGTCGGTGGCTACACCTTC.